These 5 T cell receptor beta chains originate from one sample sequenced in a study of T cells in tuberculosis. Profiled with immunoSEQ multiplex PCR; TCRdb holds only in-frame clones, not every one. This sample has 25,000 to 35,000 clones, with around 93% found just once. Sequenced material: PBMCs. Receptor source: a donor aged 10 to 29 with latent tuberculosis or without tuberculosis infection. Some clones in this sample may be carry-over from other donors' samples.

The J gene is TRBJ1-1, the V gene TRBV6-1, with D possibly matching TRBD1 (5 bases). V was cut by 4 bases and J by 5 bases, with 14 bases left in between. In germline, CDR1 is MNHNS, CDR2 SASEGT. The CDR3 runs to 14 residues. In nucleotides, the CDR3 is TGTGCCAGCAGTGGGGGCTACAAGGAGACTGAAGCTTTCTTT. Translated, it gives CASSGGYKETEAFF.

The chain uses TRBV6-5 and TRBJ2-7; perhaps TRBD1 as D (6 bases). Germline V lookup: CDR1 MNHEY, CDR2 SVGAGI. This CDR3 region has 15 residues. Deletions cut 5 bases from V and 2 bases from J, with 16 bases between. The CDR3 reads CASSRGIIGAYEQYF. In nucleotides, the CDR3 is TGTGCCAGCAGTAGGGGGATAATAGGGGCCTACGAGCAGTACTTC.

The V call is TRBV2, the J call TRBJ2-1, with TRBD1 matching over 11 bases. The CDR3 is made up of 15 amino acids. After removal of 6 bases from V and 1 base from J, the junction contained 2 bases not matched to a gene. Germline V CDR1 and CDR2: SNHLY, FYNNEI. In DNA, the CDR3 is TGTGCCAGCAGGGGACAGGGGGGATCCTACAATGAGCAGTTCTTC. Residues: CASRGQGGSYNEQFF.

The V call is TRBV6-1, the J call TRBJ1-2, with no clear D. V was trimmed by 2 bases and J by 4 bases, leaving 14 bases between them. CDR3 length: 15 amino acids. Germline CDR1 is MNHNS and CDR2 is SASEGT. In DNA form, the CDR3 reads TGTGCCAGCAGTGAATATTCGCTTGGCCTCTATGGCTACACCTTC. Protein sequence: CASSEYSLGLYGYTF.

The J gene is TRBJ1-1, the V gene TRBV30, with D possibly matching TRBD1 (5 bases). CDR3 length equals 12 residues. Trimming shortened V by 4 bases and J by 1 base, and 7 bases separated the two germline ends. Germline V gene lookup returns CDR1 GTSNPN and CDR2 SVGIG (reference sequence). The CDR3 protein is CAWIRGNTEAFF. The CDR3 region has the DNA TGTGCCTGGATAAGGGGGAACACTGAAGCTTTCTTT.